This entry concerns a single TCR beta chain. Its antigen is undetermined. The data are from a study of shared clonotypes between healthy human individuals. TCRdb's table, derived via immunoSEQ multiplex PCR, lists solely in-frame clones and lacks some. Here the sample spans 2.5 million or so clones, around 90% being singletons. Overall study findings and caveats: Clonotypes not shared had lower generation probabilities than those common to all four donors. Memory subsets generally showed lower estimated richness than naive subsets.

The CDR3 is 14 residues long. Trimming took 6 bases from V and 5 from J; bases not matched to a gene: 5. The germline CDR1 and CDR2 sequences are GTSNPN and SVGIG (reference sequence). The TCR sequence derives from a young man in good health. The V call is TRBV30, the J call TRBJ2-3; TRBD2 matches 13 bases. Material: naive CD4+ T cells sorted from blood. Subset reported: CD45RA+ positively selected. DNA of the CDR3: TGTGCCTGTGAACTAGCGGGAGGGGGAGATACGCAGTATTTT. Its protein is CACELAGGGDTQYF.